A single sample is the source of the 9 T cell receptor beta chains below, sequenced in a study of T cells after yellow fever vaccination. TCRdb passed the 5' RACE reads through MiXCR, listing each CDR3 protein once. There are about 310,000 distinct CDR3 sequences in the sample; 3.6% occur only once, and around 20% lies in the top ten. The material sequenced was PBMCs, taken on the day of the yellow fever booster vaccination. These receptors all stem from a man aged 18-30 years who received the YFV17D yellow fever vaccine.

This clonotype was recorded a few times. As DNA, the CDR3 is TGTGCCAGCAGCCTGACGGGACAGGGACGTGGCTACACCTTC. Encoded protein: CASSLTGQGRGYTF. This sequence joins TRBV12-3 or TRBV12-4 and TRBJ1-2; 9 nucleotides match TRBD1. J lost 7 bases, V lost 6 bases, and 9 bases had no gene match. The CDR3 extends over 14 amino acids.

This clonotype came up many times. The chain joins TRBV27 to TRBJ2-5, with 8 positions matching TRBD2. The trim removed 6 bases at V and 7 bases at J, leaving 7 bases unmatched. CDR1 and CDR2 from the germline V gene are MNHEY and SMNVEV (reference sequence). The CDR3 sequence is 13 residues long. This CDR3 reads CASSSRAGVTQYF. The CDR3 nucleotides are TGTGCCAGCAGCTCCAGAGCGGGGGTGACCCAGTACTTC.

This clonotype was counted many times. This chain links TRBV2 with TRBJ1-2; 10 bases line up with TRBD1. Looked up from germline, CDR1 is SNHLY and CDR2 is FYNNEI. V lost 6 bases to trimming and J lost 7 bases; unmatched junction nucleotides: 5. The CDR3 length is 13 residues. CDR3 protein: CASSDRGLFGYTF. The CDR3 DNA reads TGTGCCAGCAGCGACAGGGGGCTTTTTGGCTACACCTTC.

The chain combines TRBV2 with TRBJ2-7; D may match TRBD1 or TRBD2 (6 bases each). CDR3 size: 15 residues. Germline V gives CDR1 SNHLY, CDR2 FYNNEI. The V end was cut by 3 bases, the J end by 6 bases, with 18 bases between. The CDR3 protein is CASSEGGRTTAEQYF. The CDR3 nucleotides are TGTGCCAGCAGTGAGGGGGGCCGAACAACCGCCGAGCAGTACTTC.

This chain links TRBV7-8 with TRBJ1-1, with D possibly matching TRBD1 (6 bases). Between the trimmed V and J ends, which lost 5 bases and 0 bases, there was a span of 16 bases. This CDR3 is 16 amino acids long. CDR1 is SGHVS, CDR2 FQNEAQ, per germline. CDR3 DNA: TGTGCCAGCAGCCCAACGACAGGTAACATGAACACTGAAGCTTTCTTT. Its translation is CASSPTTGNMNTEAFF.

This clonotype appeared many times. The DNA for the CDR3 is TGCGCCAGCAGCACCAGTCCCGGGACAGGATCTGAAGCTTTCTTT. Translating gives CASSTSPGTGSEAFF. The chain carries TRBV5-1 and TRBJ1-1; 8 bases align to TRBD1. This CDR3 spans 15 amino acids. Germline CDR1 reads SGHRS; CDR2 reads YFSETQ. J gave up 6 bases and V 4 bases, and 11 bases lay outside the gene matches.

The rearrangement uses TRBV28 and TRBJ1-2, with D possibly TRBD1 on 6 matching bases. CDR1 is MDHEN, CDR2 SYDVKM, per germline. The CDR3 spans 12 residues. With 10 bases removed from V and 2 bases from J, the gap between germline ends came to 11 bases. The CDR3 nucleotides are TGTGCCATCGAGAGGGGGAACTATGGCTACACCTTC. Translating it yields CAIERGNYGYTF.

This clonotype came up many times. The V and J genes are TRBV10-1 and TRBJ2-1; TRBD2 matches 9 bases. Germline CDR1 reads WNHNN; CDR2 reads SYGVQD (reference sequence). Trimming cost V 0 bases and J 7 bases; bases outside gene matches: 4. The CDR3 contains 15 residues. This CDR3 reads CASSESRGGANEQFF. CDR3 DNA sequence: TGCGCCAGCAGTGAGTCCCGCGGGGGGGCGAATGAGCAGTTCTTC.

Many counts were recorded for this clonotype. The genes are TRBV7-2 and TRBJ2-4, with 7 bases matching TRBD1. There are 16 residues in the CDR3. V shed 5 bases and J 0 bases; nucleotides not matched to a gene: 7. The germline gives CDR1 SGHTA, CDR2 FQGNSA. The CDR3 bases are TGTGCCAGCAGCCTCGACAGGGCCTTAGCCAAAAACATTCAGTACTTC. It yields the protein CASSLDRALAKNIQYF.